This paragraph reports one T cell receptor beta chain. Antigen: not known. This entry comes from a study of shared clonotypes between healthy human individuals. This CDR3 region has 17 residues. The V end lost 4 bases, the J end lost 0 bases, and 18 bases lay between the germline ends. The germline V gene has CDR1 SNHLY and CDR2 FYNNEI. General observations from the study: Among non-shared clonotypes, generation probabilities were lower than among those shared by all four donors.

It was about 190 ng DNA, around 33,000 T cell genomes, that sorted-subset replicate PCRs used. The data were produced by immunoSEQ multiplex PCR, yet TCRdb's version contains in-frame clones alone and is incomplete. This sample yields some 2,500,000 clones, of which about 90% are seen a single time; approximately 0.4% belongs to the top ten. The source of this sequence is a young man in good health. Some clones in this sample may be carry-over from other donors' samples. The sequencing input was naive CD4+ T cells from PBMCs. As to subset: CD45RA+ positively selected. V usage is TRBV2 and J usage is TRBJ1-2; possibly TRBD1 for D (6 bases). The CDR3: CASSVGWGAPSNYGYTF. The CDR3, as DNA: TGTGCCAGCAGTGTGGGCTGGGGGGCCCCTTCTAACTATGGCTACACCTTC. The full variable domain, completed using reference TRBV2 and TRBJ1-2, is EPEVTQTPSHQVTQMGQEVILRCVPISNHLYFYWYRQILGQKVEFLVSFYNNEISEKSEIFDDQFSVERPDGSNFTLKIRSTKLEDSAMYFCASSVGWGAPSNYGYTFGSGTRLTVV.